The clone carrying this T cell receptor (beta chain) was seen more than once but under ten times. What it binds is not known. In preparing bulk TCR libraries, previously described methods and listed TCR primers were used. TCRdb re-analysed the PCR reads in MiXCR, keeping a single row per CDR3 protein. The data hold some 320,000 distinct CDR3 sequences, with roughly a quarter observed a single time. This entry belongs to a study of molecular identifiers for immune sequencing clone quantification. On the study more broadly: Replicate experiments took RNA from roughly 20,000 or 100,000 naive CD8 cells, divided it five ways and sequenced four. Whole-study findings and limits: In naive cells, under 1% of molecules belonged to clones above 20 RNA copies, against over 99% in effector cells.

Per germline, CDR1 GTSNPN and CDR2 SVGIG (reference sequence). The CDR3 length is 16 residues. The germline V and J ends were trimmed by 0 bases and 0 bases, with 12 bases remaining between them. Sequencing was performed on naive CD8+ T cells from blood, with Jurkat cell RNA spiked in. The sample's subset: FACS-sorted CD8+CD4-CCR7+CD45RA+ naive T cells. The origin of this receptor is a human donor in good health. Some libraries in this study had Jurkat cell RNA spiked in. The chain uses TRBV30 and TRBJ1-3; tentatively, D is TRBD1 (5 bases). In DNA, the CDR3 is TGTGCCTGGAGTGTAGTGGATGACAGCTCTGGAAACACCATATATTTT. This sequence encodes CAWSVVDDSSGNTIYF.